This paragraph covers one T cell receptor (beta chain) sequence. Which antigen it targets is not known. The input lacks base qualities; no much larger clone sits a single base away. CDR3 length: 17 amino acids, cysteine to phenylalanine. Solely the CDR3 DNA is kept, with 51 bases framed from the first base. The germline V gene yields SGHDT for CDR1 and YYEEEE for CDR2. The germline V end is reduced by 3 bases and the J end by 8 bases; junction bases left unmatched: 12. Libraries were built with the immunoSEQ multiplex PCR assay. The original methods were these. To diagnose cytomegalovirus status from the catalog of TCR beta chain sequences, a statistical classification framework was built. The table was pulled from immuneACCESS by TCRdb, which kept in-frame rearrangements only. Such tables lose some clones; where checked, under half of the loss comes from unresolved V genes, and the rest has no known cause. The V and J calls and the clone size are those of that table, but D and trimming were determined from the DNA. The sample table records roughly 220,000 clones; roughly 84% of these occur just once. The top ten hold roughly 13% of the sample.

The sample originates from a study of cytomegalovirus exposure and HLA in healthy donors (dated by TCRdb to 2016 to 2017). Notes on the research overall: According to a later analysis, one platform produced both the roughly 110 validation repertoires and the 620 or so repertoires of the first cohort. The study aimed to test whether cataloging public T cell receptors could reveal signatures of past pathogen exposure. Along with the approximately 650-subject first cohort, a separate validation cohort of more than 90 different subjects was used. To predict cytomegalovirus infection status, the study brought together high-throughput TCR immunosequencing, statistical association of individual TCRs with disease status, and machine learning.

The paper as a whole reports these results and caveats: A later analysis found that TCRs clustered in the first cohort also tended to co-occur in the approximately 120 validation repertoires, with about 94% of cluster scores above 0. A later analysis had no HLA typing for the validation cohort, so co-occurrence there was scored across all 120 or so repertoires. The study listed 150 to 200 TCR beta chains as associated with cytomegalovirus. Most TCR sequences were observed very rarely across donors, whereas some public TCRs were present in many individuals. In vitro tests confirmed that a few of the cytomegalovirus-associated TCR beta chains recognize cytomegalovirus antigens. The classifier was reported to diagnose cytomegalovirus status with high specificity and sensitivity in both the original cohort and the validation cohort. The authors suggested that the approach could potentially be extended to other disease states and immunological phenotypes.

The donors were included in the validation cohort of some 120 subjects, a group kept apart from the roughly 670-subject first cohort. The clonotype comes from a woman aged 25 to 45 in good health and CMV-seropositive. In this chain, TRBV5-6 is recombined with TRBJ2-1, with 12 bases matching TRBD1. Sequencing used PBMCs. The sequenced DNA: TGTGCCAGCAGCTCAAAGATACCGGGACAGGGGGCCTATGAGCAGTTCTTC. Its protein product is CASSSKIPGQGAYEQFF. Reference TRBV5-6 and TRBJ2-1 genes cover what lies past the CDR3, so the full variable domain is DAGVTQSPTHLIKTRGQQVTLRCSPKSGHDTVSWYQQALGQGPQFIFQYYEEEERQRGNFPDRFSGHQFPNYSSELNVNALLLGDSALYLCASSSKIPGQGAYEQFFGPGTRLTVL.